These 26 T cell receptor beta chains share one sample of origin, sequenced in a study of T-cell reconstitution after alpha-beta-depleted transplantation in children. Preparation of the TCRbeta library involved a method that used unique molecular identifiers. TCRdb called the PCR reads again in MiXCR, with one record for every CDR3 protein. This sample has fewer than 550,000 distinct CDR3 sequences, with approximately 10% found just once. The source was PBMCs, mostly from graft donor cells, collected 180 days after TCRalphabeta/CD19-depleted stem cell transplant. The receptor set was obtained from a female patient aged 2-10 years who had a stem cell transplant for aplastic anemia, so the T cells may come from the graft donor.

This clonotype was seen a few times. The chain links TRBV7-9 to TRBJ2-1; D call uncertain. The CDR3 is made up of 12 amino acids. Deletions cut 3 bases from V and 5 bases from J, with 5 bases between. The germline V gene encodes CDR1 SEHNR and CDR2 FQNEAQ (reference sequence). The CDR3 DNA is TGTGCCAGCAGCTTCCCCGACAATGAGCAGTTCTTC. Encoded protein: CASSFPDNEQFF.

This clonotype was detected ten times or more. The chain uses TRBV5-1 and TRBJ1-1; weak D call: TRBD1 (5 bases). The V end lost 4 bases, the J end lost 7 bases, and 11 bases lay between the germline ends. Germline V gene lookup returns CDR1 SGHRS and CDR2 YFSETQ. This CDR3 comprises 12 residues. DNA for the CDR3: TGCGCCAGCAGCCTGAGTGGGGGTGAAGCTTTCTTT. It is translated as CASSLSGGEAFF.

The sample holds a few counts of this clonotype. The chain joins TRBV14 to TRBJ1-5; D possibly corresponds to TRBD1 (6 bases). The CDR3 extends over 16 amino acids. The V and J ends lost 3 bases and 3 bases respectively, with 15 bases between them. From germline, CDR1 is SGHDN and CDR2 FVKESK. The CDR3 bases are TGTGCCAGCAGCCACGGGCGGCAGGGGCACAATCAGCCCCAGCATTTT. Translating gives CASSHGRQGHNQPQHF. The whole variable domain, filled in from reference TRBV14 and TRBJ1-5, reads EAGVTQFPSHSVIEKGQTVTLRCDPISGHDNLYWYRRVMGKEIKFLLHFVKESKQDESGMPNNRFLAERTGGTYSTLKVQPAELEDSGVYFCASSHGRQGHNQPQHFGDGTRLSIL.

V gene TRBV12-3 or TRBV12-4 combines with J gene TRBJ2-3, with unresolved D. V gave up 3 bases and J gave up 1 base, with 11 bases separating them. The CDR3 consists of 15 residues. CDR3 DNA sequence: TGTGCCAGCAGTTTGAGGAAATTCCGCACAGATACGCAGTATTTT. It codes for CASSLRKFRTDTQYF.

This clonotype was found a few times. This chain uses TRBV7-8 with TRBJ1-5; D is perhaps TRBD1 (5 bases). The V gene lost 1 base and the J gene lost 4 bases, with 17 bases spanning the gap. The germline CDR1 and CDR2 sequences are SGHVS and FQNEAQ. This CDR3 spans 17 amino acids. The CDR3 region is CASSLGFWGVDNQPQHF. Written as DNA, the CDR3 is TGTGCCAGCAGCTTAGGATTCTGGGGGGTTGATAATCAGCCCCAGCATTTT.

There are a few counts of this clonotype. The J gene is TRBJ2-1, the V gene TRBV4-3; 7 positions agree with TRBD2. The CDR3 extends over 16 amino acids. Trimming cost V 1 base and J 3 bases; bases outside gene matches: 6. Looked up from germline, CDR1 is LGHNA and CDR2 is YSLEER. CDR3 in DNA: TGCGCCAGCAGCCAAGTTAGGCTAGCGGTCTACAATGAGCAGTTCTTC. This translates into CASSQVRLAVYNEQFF.

This clonotype occurred a few times. The V gene is TRBV7-2, the J gene TRBJ1-1, with no clear D. The CDR3 loop spans 16 amino acids. Germline CDR1 SGHTA, CDR2 FQGNSA. V was clipped by 1 base and J by 4 bases, with 16 bases between them. Here the CDR3 DNA reads TGTGCCAGCAGCTTAGTGGGTCCCGAGGTTGGCACTGAAGCTTTCTTT. Translated, it gives CASSLVGPEVGTEAFF.

This clonotype appeared many times. J is TRBJ2-6 and V is TRBV20-1; D is undetermined. Trimming removed 5 bases from V and 0 bases from J, with 17 bases in between. The CDR3 runs 17 residues. CDR1 and CDR2 from the germline V gene are DFQATT and SNEGSKA (reference sequence). In nucleotides, the CDR3 is TGCAGTGCTCCTTCCCTAGAACGAGTCTCTGGGGCCAACGTCCTGACTTTC. Amino acid sequence: CSAPSLERVSGANVLTF.

This clonotype was observed many times. This chain uses TRBV7-8 with TRBJ2-6; D is unresolved. The CDR3 totals 16 residues. The germline V gene has CDR1 SGHVS and CDR2 FQNEAQ. V was cut by 0 bases and J by 1 base, with 7 bases left in between. Here the CDR3 DNA reads TGTGCCAGCAGCTTAGCGCAGATATCTGGGGCCAACGTCCTGACTTTC. It specifies CASSLAQISGANVLTF. Drawing the rest from reference TRBV7-8 and TRBJ2-6, the complete variable domain is GAGVSQSPRYKVAKRGQDVALRCDPISGHVSLFWYQQALGQGPEFLTYFQNEAQLDKSGLPSDRFFAERPEGSVSTLKIQRTQQEDSAVYLCASSLAQISGANVLTFGAGSRLTVL.

This clonotype was detected ten times or more. The chain uses TRBV12-3 or TRBV12-4 and TRBJ2-5; D may be TRBD2 (5 bases). The CDR3 contains 14 residues. The V gene lost 6 bases and the J gene lost 2 bases, with 13 bases spanning the gap. The CDR3 reads CASSLGLPQETQYF. CDR3 nucleotides: TGTGCCAGCAGCCTAGGACTTCCTCAAGAGACCCAGTACTTC.

The chain recombines TRBV28 with TRBJ1-2, with 9 bases aligning to TRBD1. Germline values: CDR1 MDHEN, CDR2 SYDVKM. CDR3 length equals 14 residues. Losses at the gene ends were 6 bases for V and 8 bases for J; bases not matched to a gene: 10. CDR3 region: CASSLQGAGEGYTF. CDR3 nucleotides: TGTGCCAGCAGCCTACAGGGGGCAGGGGAAGGCTACACCTTC.

The chain links TRBV7-2 to TRBJ2-5; no firm D call. Germline V gene sequence: CDR1 SGHTA, CDR2 FQGNSA. This CDR3 region has 13 residues. Trimming took off 2 bases at V and 4 bases at J, with 8 bases between the two ends. CDR3 sequence (DNA): TGTGCCAGCAGCTTAAGAGTCATAGAGACCCAGTACTTC. Translation gives CASSLRVIETQYF.

The table lists this clonotype with a few counts. This chain joins TRBV29-1 and TRBJ2-1; 8 nucleotides match TRBD2. V lost 6 bases and J lost 6; bases outside the gene matches: 10. CDR3 length equals 14 residues. Germline V gene sequence: CDR1 SQVTM, CDR2 ANQGSEA. CDR3 loop: CSVHREGRGNEQFF. As DNA, the CDR3 is TGCAGCGTGCACCGGGAGGGCCGGGGCAATGAGCAGTTCTTC.

The V call is TRBV13, the J call TRBJ2-5; the match to TRBD1 covers 8 bases. This CDR3 comprises 14 residues. The V and J ends lost 5 bases and 5 bases, in that order; junction bases with no gene match: 7. In germline, CDR1 is PRHDT, CDR2 FYEKMQ (reference sequence). This CDR3 reads CASSVKTGVETQYF. The CDR3 DNA sequence: TGTGCCAGCAGCGTCAAGACAGGGGTTGAGACCCAGTACTTC.

With regard to this clonotype: The limits of the CDR3 on the DNA are not certain, so only TCRdb's listed CDR3 is given. V gene TRBV30 combines with J gene TRBJ1-2; the DNA was not compared with TRBD1, the D call given in the table. Germline V gene data show CDR1 as GTSNPN and CDR2 as SVGIG (reference sequence). The CDR3 numbers 24 amino acids, ends counted. The CDR3 spells CAWSAMGGYTFGSGTRLTVGGYTF.

The chain joins TRBV5-1 to TRBJ1-6; no reliable D call. Germline V CDR1 and CDR2: SGHRS, YFSETQ. Trimming left V 4 bases short and J 0 bases short, with 14 bases between. The CDR3 consists of 17 residues. The CDR3 DNA reads as TGCGCCAGCAGCGGCGGCGGCAGTAGCTCCTATAATTCACCCCTCCACTTT. Protein: CASSGGGSSSYNSPLHF.

The chain carries TRBV12-3 or TRBV12-4 and TRBJ1-1; D remains unclear. CDR3 length: 14 residues. Trimming removed 5 bases from V and 1 base from J, with 11 bases in between. The CDR3 DNA follows: TGTGCCAGCAGTCGGCATGGCGGGAACACTGAAGCTTTCTTT. This sequence encodes CASSRHGGNTEAFF.

This clonotype has only a few counts. The chain combines TRBV6-1 with TRBJ1-1; perhaps TRBD1 as D (5 bases). Trimming left V 8 bases short and J 0 bases short, with 13 bases between. Germline V CDR1 and CDR2: MNHNS, SASEGT. CDR3 size: 14 residues. The CDR3 coding sequence is TGTGCCAGCGGGGGTACCAGCATGAACACTGAAGCTTTCTTT. This sequence encodes CASGGTSMNTEAFF.

The chain links TRBV6-2 or TRBV6-3 to TRBJ2-7, with D possibly being TRBD1 or TRBD2 (5 bases each). Trimming pared 7 bases from V and 0 bases from J, leaving 19 bases between. CDR3 size: 16 residues. Germline values: CDR1 MNHEY, CDR2 SVGEGT. The CDR3 bases are TGTGCCAGCACCAAAGGGGCTAGCCGAAGCTCCTACGAGCAGTACTTC. The encoded protein is CASTKGASRSSYEQYF.

This chain's CDR3 is CASSLRQGVLETQYF. The CDR3 DNA reads as TGTGCCAGCAGTTTGAGACAGGGGGTCTTGGAGACCCAGTACTTC. This chain links TRBV6-5 with TRBJ2-5; 9 bases are a match to TRBD1. This CDR3 has 15 amino acids. The V gene's germline CDR1 is MNHEY and CDR2 SVGAGI. The V gene end was trimmed by 4 bases and the J gene end by 5 bases; junction bases not matched to a gene: 8.

The chain is built from TRBV29-1 and TRBJ2-2; the D gene is possibly TRBD1 (5 bases). The CDR3 runs to 14 residues. The germline V gene encodes CDR1 SQVTM and CDR2 ANQGSEA. The V gene lost 3 bases and the J gene lost 0 bases, with 8 bases spanning the gap. This CDR3 is CSVDDRTNTGELFF. CDR3 sequence (DNA): TGCAGCGTTGATGACAGAACGAACACCGGGGAGCTGTTTTTT.

This clonotype was counted a few times. The rearrangement joins TRBV7-2 to TRBJ2-1; 8 bases map to TRBD1. CDR3 size: 15 residues. CDR1 is SGHTA, CDR2 FQGNSA, per germline. V was pared by 4 bases and J by 9 bases, with 11 bases of the junction left unmatched. In DNA, the CDR3 is TGTGCCAGCAGCTGGGACAGGCGGGCTGGAGGTGAGCAGTTCTTC. This translates into CASSWDRRAGGEQFF. The full variable domain, rest sourced from reference TRBV7-2 and TRBJ2-1, is GAGVSQSPSNKVTEKGKDVELRCDPISGHTALYWYRQSLGQGLEFLIYFQGNSAPDKSGLPSDRFSAERTGGSVSTLTIQRTQQEDSAVYLCASSWDRRAGGEQFFGPGTRLTVL.

This sequence joins TRBV7-8 and TRBJ2-2; a possible D gene is TRBD1 (6 bases). V was trimmed by 3 bases and J by 3 bases, leaving 17 bases between them. From germline, CDR1 is SGHVS and CDR2 FQNEAQ. The CDR3 loop spans 17 amino acids. This CDR3 is CASSFFRGQFDTGELFF. The CDR3 region has the DNA TGTGCCAGCAGCTTCTTCCGAGGACAGTTTGACACCGGGGAGCTGTTTTTT.

This clonotype was observed a handful of times. J is TRBJ2-3 and V is TRBV6-5, with D perhaps matching TRBD2 (5 bases). The CDR3 extends over 15 amino acids. The germline V and J ends were trimmed by 3 bases and 3 bases, with 13 bases remaining between them. Germline V gene data show CDR1 as MNHEY and CDR2 as SVGAGI. The CDR3 loop reads CASSYEGVRTDTQYF. CDR3 nucleotide sequence: TGTGCCAGCAGTTATGAGGGAGTACGGACAGATACGCAGTATTTT.

The chain links TRBV12-3 or TRBV12-4 to TRBJ2-7, with 9 bases fitting TRBD1. V lost 4 bases to trimming and J lost 7 bases; unmatched junction nucleotides: 8. The CDR3 runs 14 residues. CDR3 nucleotides: TGTGCCAGCAGTTCCGGGACAGGGCTCGGGGAGCAGTACTTC. The encoded protein is CASSSGTGLGEQYF.

This clonotype was counted only a few times. The V call is TRBV11-2, the J call TRBJ1-4; 7 bases map to TRBD1. Germline V gene sequence: CDR1 SGHAT, CDR2 FQNNGV. V lost 4 bases to trimming and J lost 12 bases; unmatched junction nucleotides: 11. The CDR3 is made up of 14 amino acids. The CDR3 DNA reads TGTGCCAGCAGCTCTAACAGGGGCCCATTTCAACTGTTTTTT. It codes for CASSSNRGPFQLFF.